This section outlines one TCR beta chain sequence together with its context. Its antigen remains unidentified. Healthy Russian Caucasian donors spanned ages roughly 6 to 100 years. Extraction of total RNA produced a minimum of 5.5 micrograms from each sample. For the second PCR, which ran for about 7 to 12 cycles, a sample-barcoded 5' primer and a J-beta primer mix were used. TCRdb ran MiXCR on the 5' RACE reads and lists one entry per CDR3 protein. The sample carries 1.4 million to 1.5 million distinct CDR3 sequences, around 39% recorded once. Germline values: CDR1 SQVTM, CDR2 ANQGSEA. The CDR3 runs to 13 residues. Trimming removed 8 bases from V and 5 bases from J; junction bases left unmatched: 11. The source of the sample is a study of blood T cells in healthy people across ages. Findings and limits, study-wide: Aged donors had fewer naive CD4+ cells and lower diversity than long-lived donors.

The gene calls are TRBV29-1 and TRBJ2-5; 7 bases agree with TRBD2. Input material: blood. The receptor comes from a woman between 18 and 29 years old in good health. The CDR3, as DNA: TGCAGCTCATTTGACGGGGGAGGGGAGACCCAGTACTTC. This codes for CSSFDGGGETQYF.